These T cell receptor beta chains were read from a single sample in a study of cytomegalovirus exposure and HLA in healthy donors. Clones were read by immunoSEQ multiplex PCR, and TCRdb kept only the in-frame ones, dropping some. The sample includes approximately 290,000 clones, about four fifths of them seen just once. Sequenced input: PBMCs. These receptors originate from a girl aged 2-10 years in good health and CMV-seronegative. The CDR3 runs from the conserved cysteine through the conserved F or W. A D gene is named only where the DNA matches it firmly. Expanded clones get a size class; other rows say once, few or many, or leave the size out.

cdr3_aa: CASSLIRGRVPTDTQYF
cdr3_nt: TGTGCCAGCAGTTTAATAAGGGGGCGAGTCCCCACAGATACGCAGTATTTT
d_call: TRBD1
clone_size: .
v_call: TRBV27
j_call: TRBJ2-3

cdr3_aa: CASSYPGLSLNTEAFF
cdr3_nt: TGTGCCAGCAGTTACCCCGGGTTAAGCTTGAACACTGAAGCTTTCTTT
d_call: .
clone_size: .
v_call: TRBV6-6
j_call: TRBJ1-1

cdr3_aa: CASRTPVATDTQYF
cdr3_nt: TGTGCCAGCAGAACCCCGGTTGCCACAGATACGCAGTATTTT
d_call: .
clone_size: .
v_call: TRBV28
j_call: TRBJ2-3

cdr3_aa: CASSMAAGVGNEQFF
cdr3_nt: TGTGCCAGTAGTATGGCGGCGGGAGTCGGCAATGAGCAGTTCTTC
d_call: TRBD2
clone_size: .
v_call: TRBV19
j_call: TRBJ2-1

cdr3_aa: CASSYGQRYEQYF
cdr3_nt: TGTGCCAGCTCGTACGGACAAAGATACGAGCAGTACTTC
d_call: .
clone_size: .
v_call: TRBV6-6
j_call: TRBJ2-7

cdr3_aa: CASSRGQGNQPQHF
cdr3_nt: TGTGCCAGCAGCCGGGGACAGGGGAATCAGCCCCAGCATTTT
d_call: TRBD1
clone_size: few
v_call: TRBV7-9
j_call: TRBJ1-5

cdr3_aa: CASSQEIGQTNTEAFF
cdr3_nt: TGCGCCAGCAGCCAAGAGATCGGACAGACGAACACTGAAGCTTTCTTT
d_call: .
clone_size: .
v_call: TRBV4-1
j_call: TRBJ1-1

cdr3_aa: CASSLALRDMRLGEQYF
cdr3_nt: TGTGCCAGCAGCTTGGCCCTACGGGACATGAGGTTGGGGGAGCAGTACTTC
d_call: .
clone_size: .
v_call: TRBV5-5
j_call: TRBJ2-7

cdr3_aa: CASSGETEAFF
cdr3_nt: TGTGCCAGCTCGGGTGAGACTGAAGCTTTCTTT
d_call: .
clone_size: .
v_call: TRBV2
j_call: TRBJ1-1

cdr3_aa: CASSQGGKDTQYF
cdr3_nt: TGCGCCAGCAGCCAAGGAGGGAAAGATACGCAGTATTTT
d_call: .
clone_size: .
v_call: TRBV4-1
j_call: TRBJ2-3

cdr3_aa: CASSLRGLAGDYNEQFF
cdr3_nt: TGCGCCAGCAGCCTCCGGGGGCTAGCGGGGGATTACAATGAGCAGTTCTTC
d_call: TRBD2
clone_size: .
v_call: TRBV4-1
j_call: TRBJ2-1

cdr3_aa: CASSPGLETYEQYF
cdr3_nt: TGTGCCAGCAGTCCGGGACTGGAAACCTACGAGCAGTACTTC
d_call: .
clone_size: .
v_call: TRBV6-1
j_call: TRBJ2-7

cdr3_aa: CAIRPTGNAGNEQFF
cdr3_nt: TGTGCCATCAGGCCGACAGGGAATGCGGGCAATGAGCAGTTCTTC
d_call: TRBD1
clone_size: .
v_call: TRBV10-3
j_call: TRBJ2-1

cdr3_aa: CASSTGTETDTQYF
cdr3_nt: TGTGCCAGCAGCACCGGGACAGAGACAGATACGCAGTATTTT
d_call: .
clone_size: .
v_call: TRBV21-1
j_call: TRBJ2-3

cdr3_aa: CSVSGLSQETQYF
cdr3_nt: TGCAGCGTTTCGGGACTCTCCCAAGAGACCCAGTACTTC
d_call: .
clone_size: .
v_call: TRBV29-1
j_call: TRBJ2-5

cdr3_aa: CASQQGSQPQHF
cdr3_nt: TGTGCCTCCCAACAGGGGAGTCAGCCCCAGCATTTT
d_call: TRBD1
clone_size: few
v_call: TRBV30
j_call: TRBJ1-5

cdr3_aa: CASSFHPETGVSEQYF
cdr3_nt: TGCGCCAGCAGCTTTCACCCGGAGACAGGGGTATCCGAGCAGTACTTC
d_call: TRBD1
clone_size: .
v_call: TRBV5-1
j_call: TRBJ2-7

cdr3_aa: CAWSSFDSGNTIYF
cdr3_nt: TGTGCCTGGAGTTCCTTTGACAGCGGAAACACCATATATTTT
d_call: .
clone_size: .
v_call: TRBV30
j_call: TRBJ1-3

cdr3_aa: CASSSPAGLAGAGELFF
cdr3_nt: TGTGCCAGCAGTTCCCCCGCTGGGCTAGCGGGAGCCGGGGAGCTGTTTTTT
d_call: TRBD2
clone_size: .
v_call: TRBV28
j_call: TRBJ2-2

cdr3_aa: CASSGSGTRGWEQYF
cdr3_nt: TGCGCCAGCAGTGGATCCGGGACACGGGGTTGGGAGCAGTACTTC
d_call: .
clone_size: .
v_call: TRBV27
j_call: TRBJ2-7

cdr3_aa: CATSRQVLFLPQHF
cdr3_nt: TGTGCCACCAGCAGACAGGTACTTTTTTTGCCCCAGCATTTT
d_call: .
clone_size: .
v_call: TRBV15
j_call: TRBJ1-5

cdr3_aa: CASRRREGISYEQYF
cdr3_nt: TGTGCCAGCCGACGTCGGGAGGGGATATCCTACGAGCAGTACTTC
d_call: TRBD2
clone_size: .
v_call: TRBV19
j_call: TRBJ2-7

cdr3_aa: CATSRALVGELFF
cdr3_nt: TGTGCCACCAGCAGAGCCCTAGTGGGGGAGCTGTTTTTT
d_call: .
clone_size: .
v_call: TRBV15
j_call: TRBJ2-2

cdr3_aa: CASSLIGTSGREQYF
cdr3_nt: TGTGCCAGCTCACTTATCGGGACTAGCGGGAGGGAGCAGTACTTC
d_call: TRBD2
clone_size: .
v_call: TRBV18
j_call: TRBJ2-7

cdr3_aa: CASSAAGGTETQYF
cdr3_nt: TGTGCCAGCAGCGCCGCAGGGGGCACGGAGACCCAGTACTTC
d_call: TRBD1
clone_size: .
v_call: TRBV9
j_call: TRBJ2-5

cdr3_aa: CASSLNGAGVNTEAFF
cdr3_nt: TGTGCCAGCAGCTTAAATGGGGCAGGGGTGAACACTGAAGCTTTCTTT
d_call: .
clone_size: .
v_call: TRBV7-3
j_call: TRBJ1-1

cdr3_aa: CASRFQGGEKLFF
cdr3_nt: TGCGCCAGCAGGTTCCAGGGTGGTGAAAAACTGTTTTTT
d_call: .
clone_size: .
v_call: TRBV5-1
j_call: TRBJ1-4

cdr3_aa: CASSLTSGGEYNEQFF
cdr3_nt: TGTGCCAGCAGTTTAACTAGCGGGGGCGAATACAATGAGCAGTTCTTC
d_call: TRBD2
clone_size: .
v_call: TRBV27
j_call: TRBJ2-1

cdr3_aa: CASSLTPPDEQYF
cdr3_nt: TGTGCCAGCAGCTTAACCCCCCCCGACGAGCAGTACTTC
d_call: .
clone_size: .
v_call: TRBV7-3
j_call: TRBJ2-7

cdr3_aa: CASSLYPGTEAFF
cdr3_nt: TGCGCCAGCAGCTTGTATCCGGGAACTGAAGCTTTCTTT
d_call: .
clone_size: .
v_call: TRBV5-1
j_call: TRBJ1-1

cdr3_aa: CASSFPQGTDTQYF
cdr3_nt: TGCGCCAGCAGCTTCCCCCAGGGCACAGATACGCAGTATTTT
d_call: .
clone_size: .
v_call: TRBV5-1
j_call: TRBJ2-3

cdr3_aa: CASSRTSGVQETQYF
cdr3_nt: TGTGCCAGCAGTAGGACTAGCGGGGTGCAAGAGACCCAGTACTTC
d_call: TRBD2
clone_size: .
v_call: TRBV28
j_call: TRBJ2-5

cdr3_aa: CASISDREIAYEQYF
cdr3_nt: TGTGCCAGCATTTCGGACAGGGAGATCGCCTACGAGCAGTACTTC
d_call: TRBD1
clone_size: .
v_call: TRBV28
j_call: TRBJ2-7

cdr3_aa: CATRTDTDTQYF
cdr3_nt: TGTGCCACCCGGACAGACACAGATACGCAGTATTTT
d_call: .
clone_size: .
v_call: TRBV28
j_call: TRBJ2-3

cdr3_aa: CASSYNFGGTGKSWSNQPQHF
cdr3_nt: TGTGCCAGCTCATACAATTTCGGCGGGACAGGGAAAAGTTGGAGCAATCAGCCCCAGCATTTT
d_call: TRBD1
clone_size: .
v_call: TRBV18
j_call: TRBJ1-5

cdr3_aa: CASRRAGEYEQYF
cdr3_nt: TGTGCCAGCAGGAGAGCGGGGGAATACGAGCAGTACTTC
d_call: TRBD2
clone_size: few
v_call: TRBV2
j_call: TRBJ2-7

cdr3_aa: CASSWTSGTYEQYF
cdr3_nt: TGTGCCAGTAGTTGGACTAGCGGGACATACGAGCAGTACTTC
d_call: TRBD2
clone_size: .
v_call: TRBV19
j_call: TRBJ2-7

cdr3_aa: CASSLEPTQSGGYEQYF
cdr3_nt: TGCGCCAGCAGCTTGGAGCCCACTCAGTCAGGAGGCTACGAGCAGTACTTC
d_call: .
clone_size: few
v_call: TRBV5-1
j_call: TRBJ2-7

cdr3_aa: CASGQDGYTF
cdr3_nt: TGTGCCAGCGGACAGGACGGCTACACCTTC
d_call: TRBD1
clone_size: .
v_call: TRBV19
j_call: TRBJ1-2